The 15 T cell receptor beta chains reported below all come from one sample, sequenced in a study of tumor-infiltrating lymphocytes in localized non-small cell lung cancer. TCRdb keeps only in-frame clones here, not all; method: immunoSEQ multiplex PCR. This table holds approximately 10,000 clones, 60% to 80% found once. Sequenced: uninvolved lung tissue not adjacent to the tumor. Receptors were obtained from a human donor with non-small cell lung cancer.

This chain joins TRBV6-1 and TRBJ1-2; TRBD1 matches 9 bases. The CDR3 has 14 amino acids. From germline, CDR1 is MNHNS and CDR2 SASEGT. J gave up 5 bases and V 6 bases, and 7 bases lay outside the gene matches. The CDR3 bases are TGTGCCAGCAGCACCGACAGGGGGAGATATGGCTACACCTTC. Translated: CASSTDRGRYGYTF.

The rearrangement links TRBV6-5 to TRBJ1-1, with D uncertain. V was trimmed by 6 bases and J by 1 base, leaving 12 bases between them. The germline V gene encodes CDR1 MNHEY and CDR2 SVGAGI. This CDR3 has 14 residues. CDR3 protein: CASSADGENTEAFF. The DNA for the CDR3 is TGTGCCAGCAGCGCTGACGGAGAGAACACTGAAGCTTTCTTT.

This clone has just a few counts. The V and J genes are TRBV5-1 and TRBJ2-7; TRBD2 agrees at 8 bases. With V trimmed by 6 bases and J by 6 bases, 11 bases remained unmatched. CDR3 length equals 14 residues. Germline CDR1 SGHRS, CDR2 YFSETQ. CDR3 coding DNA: TGCGCCAGCACCCGTAGCGGGAATGAAGGCGAGCAGTACTTC. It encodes CASTRSGNEGEQYF.

CDR3 protein: CASSSPTSGTDTQYF. In DNA, the CDR3 is TGTGCCAGCAGCTCCCCGACTAGCGGCACAGATACGCAGTATTTT. The chain is built from TRBV7-2 and TRBJ2-3, with 8 bases aligning to TRBD2. CDR1 is SGHTA and CDR2 is FQGNSA in the germline V gene. The CDR3 totals 15 residues. J lost 1 base, V lost 4 bases, and 4 bases had no gene match.

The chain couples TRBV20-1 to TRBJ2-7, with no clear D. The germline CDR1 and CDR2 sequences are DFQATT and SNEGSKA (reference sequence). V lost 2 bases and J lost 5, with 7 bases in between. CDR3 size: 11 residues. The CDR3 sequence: CSARTRNEQYF. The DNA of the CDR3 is TGCAGTGCTAGAACCAGGAACGAGCAGTACTTC.

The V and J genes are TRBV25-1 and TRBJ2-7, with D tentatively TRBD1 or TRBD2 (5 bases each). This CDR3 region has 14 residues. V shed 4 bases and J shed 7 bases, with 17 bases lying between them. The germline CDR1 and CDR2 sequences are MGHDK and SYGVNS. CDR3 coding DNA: TGTGCCAGCAGTGTTCTAACTTGGGGGTCGGAGCAGTACTTC. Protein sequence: CASSVLTWGSEQYF.

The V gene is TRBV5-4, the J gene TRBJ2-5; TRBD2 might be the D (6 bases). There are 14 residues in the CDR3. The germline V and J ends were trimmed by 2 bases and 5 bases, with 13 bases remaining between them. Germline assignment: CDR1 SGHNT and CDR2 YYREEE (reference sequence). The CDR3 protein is CASSFRGYAETQYF. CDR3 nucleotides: TGTGCCAGCAGCTTCCGGGGGTACGCCGAGACCCAGTACTTC.

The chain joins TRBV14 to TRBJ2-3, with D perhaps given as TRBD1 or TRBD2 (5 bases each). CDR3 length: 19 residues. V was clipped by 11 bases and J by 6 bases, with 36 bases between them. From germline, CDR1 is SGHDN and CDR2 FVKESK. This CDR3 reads CAGAPGSKKEPPASDTQYF. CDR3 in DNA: TGTGCCGGCGCCCCAGGGAGCAAAAAAGAGCCGCCAGCCTCCGATACGCAGTATTTT. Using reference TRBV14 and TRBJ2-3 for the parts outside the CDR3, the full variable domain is EAGVTQFPSHSVIEKGQTVTLRCDPISGHDNLYWYRRVMGKEIKFLLHFVKESKQDESGMPNNRFLAERTGGTYSTLKVQPAELEDSGVYFCAGAPGSKKEPPASDTQYFGPGTRLTVL.

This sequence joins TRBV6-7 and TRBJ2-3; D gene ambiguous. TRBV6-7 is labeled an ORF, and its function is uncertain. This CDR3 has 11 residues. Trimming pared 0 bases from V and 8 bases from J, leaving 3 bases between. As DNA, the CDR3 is TGTGCCAGCAGTTACTCATTTACGCAGTATTTT. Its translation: CASSYSFTQYF.

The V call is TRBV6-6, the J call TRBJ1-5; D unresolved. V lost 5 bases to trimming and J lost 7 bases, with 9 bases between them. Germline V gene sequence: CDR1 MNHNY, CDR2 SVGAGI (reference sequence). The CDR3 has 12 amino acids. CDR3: CASSAGGQPQHF. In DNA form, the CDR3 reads TGTGCCAGCAGTGCCGGAGGGCAGCCCCAGCATTTT.

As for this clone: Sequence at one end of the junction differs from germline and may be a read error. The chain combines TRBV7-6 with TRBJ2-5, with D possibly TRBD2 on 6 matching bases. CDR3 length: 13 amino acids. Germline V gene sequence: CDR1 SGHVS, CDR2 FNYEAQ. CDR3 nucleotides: TGTGCTAGCAGCCGGGGACTTGGAGAGACCCAGTACTTC. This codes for CASSRGLGETQYF.

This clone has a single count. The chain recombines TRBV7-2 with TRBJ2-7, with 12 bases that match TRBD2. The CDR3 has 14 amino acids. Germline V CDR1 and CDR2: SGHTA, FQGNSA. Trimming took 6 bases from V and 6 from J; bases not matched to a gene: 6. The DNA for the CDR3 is TGTGCCAGCAGGCAGACTAGCGGGAGCGCCGAGCAGTACTTC. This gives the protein CASRQTSGSAEQYF.

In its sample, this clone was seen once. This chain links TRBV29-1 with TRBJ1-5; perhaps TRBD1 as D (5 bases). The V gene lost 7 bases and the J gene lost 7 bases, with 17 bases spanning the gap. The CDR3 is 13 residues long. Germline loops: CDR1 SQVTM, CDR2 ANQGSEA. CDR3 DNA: TGCAGCGCCAGGGTGGGGGTAGACCAGCCCCAGCATTTT. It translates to CSARVGVDQPQHF. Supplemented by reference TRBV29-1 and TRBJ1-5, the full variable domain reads SAVISQKPSRDICQRGTSLTIQCQVDSQVTMMFWYRQQPGQSLTLIATANQGSEATYESGFVIDKFPISRPNLTFSTLTVSNMSPEDSSIYLCSARVGVDQPQHFGDGTRLSIL.

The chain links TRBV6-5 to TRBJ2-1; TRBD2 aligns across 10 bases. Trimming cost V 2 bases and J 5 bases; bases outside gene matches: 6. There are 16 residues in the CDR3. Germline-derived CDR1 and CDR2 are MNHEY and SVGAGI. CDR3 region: CASSYRLAGGNNEQFF. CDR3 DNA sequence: TGTGCCAGCAGTTACCGCTTAGCGGGAGGTAACAATGAGCAGTTCTTC.

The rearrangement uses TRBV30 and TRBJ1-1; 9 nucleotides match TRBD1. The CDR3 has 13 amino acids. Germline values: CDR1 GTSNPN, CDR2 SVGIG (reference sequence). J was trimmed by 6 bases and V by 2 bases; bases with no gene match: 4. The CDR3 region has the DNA TGTGCCTGGAGTACAACAGGGGGCTCTGAAGCTTTCTTT. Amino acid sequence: CAWSTTGGSEAFF.